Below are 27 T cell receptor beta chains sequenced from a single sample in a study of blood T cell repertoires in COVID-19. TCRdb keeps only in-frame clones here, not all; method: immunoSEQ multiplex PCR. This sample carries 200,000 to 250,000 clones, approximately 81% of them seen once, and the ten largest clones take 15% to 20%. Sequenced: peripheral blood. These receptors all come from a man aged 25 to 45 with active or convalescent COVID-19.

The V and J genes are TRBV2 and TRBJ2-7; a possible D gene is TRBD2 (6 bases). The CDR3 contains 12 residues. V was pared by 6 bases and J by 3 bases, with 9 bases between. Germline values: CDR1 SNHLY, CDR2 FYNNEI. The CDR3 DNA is TGTGCCAGCAGGGACTATATCTACGAGCAGTACTTC. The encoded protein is CASRDYIYEQYF.

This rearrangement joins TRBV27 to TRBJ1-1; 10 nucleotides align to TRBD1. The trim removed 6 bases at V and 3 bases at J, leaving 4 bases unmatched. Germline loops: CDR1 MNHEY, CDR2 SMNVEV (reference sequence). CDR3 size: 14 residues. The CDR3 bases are TGTGCCAGCAGAGTAGACAGGGGGCACACTGAAGCTTTCTTT. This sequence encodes CASRVDRGHTEAFF.

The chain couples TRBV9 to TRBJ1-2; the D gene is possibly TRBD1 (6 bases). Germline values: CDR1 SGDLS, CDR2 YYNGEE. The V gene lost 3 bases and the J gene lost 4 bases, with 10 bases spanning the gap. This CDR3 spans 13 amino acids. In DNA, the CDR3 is TGTGCCAGCAGCGCACAGGGTATCTATGGCTACACCTTC. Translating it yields CASSAQGIYGYTF.

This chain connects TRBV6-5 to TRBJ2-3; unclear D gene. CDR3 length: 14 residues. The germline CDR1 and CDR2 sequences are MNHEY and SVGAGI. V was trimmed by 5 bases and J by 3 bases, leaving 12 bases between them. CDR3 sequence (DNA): TGTGCCAGCAGTCAGACACGGCAGACAGATACGCAGTATTTT. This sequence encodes CASSQTRQTDTQYF.

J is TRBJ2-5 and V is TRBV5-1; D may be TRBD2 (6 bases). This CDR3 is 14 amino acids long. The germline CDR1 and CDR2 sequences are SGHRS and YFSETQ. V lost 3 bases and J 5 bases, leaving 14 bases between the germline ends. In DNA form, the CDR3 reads TGCGCCAGCAGCTGGGGGGTAGTAGAGGAGACCCAGTACTTC. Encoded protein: CASSWGVVEETQYF.

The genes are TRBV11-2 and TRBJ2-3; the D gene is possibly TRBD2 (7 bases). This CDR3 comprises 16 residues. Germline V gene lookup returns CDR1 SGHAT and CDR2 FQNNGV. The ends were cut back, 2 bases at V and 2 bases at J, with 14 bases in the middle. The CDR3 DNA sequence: TGTGCCAGCAGCTTAAGGGGGGGCCTGGTCACAGATACGCAGTATTTT. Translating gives CASSLRGGLVTDTQYF.

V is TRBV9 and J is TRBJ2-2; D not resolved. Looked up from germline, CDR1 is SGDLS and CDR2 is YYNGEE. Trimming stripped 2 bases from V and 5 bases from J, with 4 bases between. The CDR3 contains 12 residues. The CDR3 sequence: CASSVSTGELFF. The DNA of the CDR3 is TGTGCCAGCAGCGTTTCAACCGGGGAGCTGTTTTTT.

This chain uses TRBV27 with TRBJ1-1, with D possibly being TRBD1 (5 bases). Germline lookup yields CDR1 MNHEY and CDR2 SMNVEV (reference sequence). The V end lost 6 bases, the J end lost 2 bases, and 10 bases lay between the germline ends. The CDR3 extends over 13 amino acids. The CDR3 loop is CASRGGVNTEAFF. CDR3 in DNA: TGTGCCAGCAGGGGGGGGGTCAACACTGAAGCTTTCTTT.

For the CDR3, the DNA is TGTGCCAGCAGCTTAACAGGGAAAGGAGAGACCCAGTACTTC. This gives the protein CASSLTGKGETQYF. This chain links TRBV7-6 with TRBJ2-5; D perhaps matches TRBD1 (6 bases). The germline V gene has CDR1 SGHVS and CDR2 FNYEAQ. Trimming stripped 2 bases from V and 4 bases from J, with 11 bases between. The CDR3 is made up of 14 amino acids.

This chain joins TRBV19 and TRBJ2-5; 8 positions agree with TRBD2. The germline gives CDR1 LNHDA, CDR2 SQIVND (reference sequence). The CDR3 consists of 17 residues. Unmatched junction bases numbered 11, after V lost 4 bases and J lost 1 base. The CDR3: CASSNPLTGGTQETQYF. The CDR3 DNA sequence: TGTGCCAGTAGTAATCCCTTAACGGGGGGGACCCAAGAGACCCAGTACTTC.

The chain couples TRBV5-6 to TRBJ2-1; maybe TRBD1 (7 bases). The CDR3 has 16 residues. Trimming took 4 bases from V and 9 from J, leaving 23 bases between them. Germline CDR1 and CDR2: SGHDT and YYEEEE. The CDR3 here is CASSLFGTGDWSEQFF. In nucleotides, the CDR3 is TGTGCCAGCAGCCTGTTTGGAACAGGGGACTGGAGTGAGCAGTTCTTC.

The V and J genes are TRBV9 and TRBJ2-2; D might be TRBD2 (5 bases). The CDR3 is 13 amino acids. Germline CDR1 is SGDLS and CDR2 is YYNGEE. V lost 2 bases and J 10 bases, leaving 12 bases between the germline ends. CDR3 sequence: CASSVGVWAELFF. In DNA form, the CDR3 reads TGTGCCAGCAGCGTCGGGGTATGGGCGGAGCTGTTTTTT.

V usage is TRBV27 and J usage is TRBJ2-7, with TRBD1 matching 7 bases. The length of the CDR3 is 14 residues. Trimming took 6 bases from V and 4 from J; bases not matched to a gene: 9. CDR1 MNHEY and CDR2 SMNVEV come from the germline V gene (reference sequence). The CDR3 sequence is CASRRQGDGYEQYF. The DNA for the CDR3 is TGTGCCAGCAGGCGCCAGGGGGATGGTTACGAGCAGTACTTC.

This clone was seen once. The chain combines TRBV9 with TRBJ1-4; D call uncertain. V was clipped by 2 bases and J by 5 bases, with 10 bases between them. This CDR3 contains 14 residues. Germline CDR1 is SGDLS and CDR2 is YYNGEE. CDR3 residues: CASSVGGGNEKLFF. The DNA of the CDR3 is TGTGCCAGCAGCGTCGGAGGAGGGAATGAAAAACTGTTTTTT.

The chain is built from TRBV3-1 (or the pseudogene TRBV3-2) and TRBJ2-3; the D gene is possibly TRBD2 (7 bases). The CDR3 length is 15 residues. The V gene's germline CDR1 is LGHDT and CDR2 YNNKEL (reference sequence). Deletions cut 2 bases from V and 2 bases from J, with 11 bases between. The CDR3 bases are TGTGCCAGCAGCCAACGAGGGGGGGCCACAGATACGCAGTATTTT. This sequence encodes CASSQRGGATDTQYF.

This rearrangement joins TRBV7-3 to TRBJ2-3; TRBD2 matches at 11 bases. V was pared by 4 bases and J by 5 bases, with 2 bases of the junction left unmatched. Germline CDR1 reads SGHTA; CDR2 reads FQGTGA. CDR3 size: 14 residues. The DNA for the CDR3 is TGTGCCAGCAGCTCCGGGACTAGCGGAGATACGCAGTATTTT. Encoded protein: CASSSGTSGDTQYF.

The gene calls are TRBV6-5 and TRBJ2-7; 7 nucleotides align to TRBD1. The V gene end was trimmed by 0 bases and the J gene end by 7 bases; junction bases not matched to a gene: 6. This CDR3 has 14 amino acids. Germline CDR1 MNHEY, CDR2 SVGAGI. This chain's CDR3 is CASSYSGQAREQYF. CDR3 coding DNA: TGTGCCAGCAGTTACTCAGGACAGGCGAGGGAGCAGTACTTC.

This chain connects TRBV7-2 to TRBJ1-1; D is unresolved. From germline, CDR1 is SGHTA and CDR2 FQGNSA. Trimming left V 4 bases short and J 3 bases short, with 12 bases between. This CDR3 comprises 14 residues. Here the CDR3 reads CASSSSGWDTEAFF. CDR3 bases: TGTGCCAGCAGCTCTTCAGGTTGGGACACTGAAGCTTTCTTT.

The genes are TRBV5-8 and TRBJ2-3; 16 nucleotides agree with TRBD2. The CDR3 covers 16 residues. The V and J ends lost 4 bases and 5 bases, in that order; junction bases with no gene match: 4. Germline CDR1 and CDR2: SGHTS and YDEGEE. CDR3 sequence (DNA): TGTGCCAGCAGCAAGGGACTAGCGGGGGGGAGAGATACGCAGTATTTT. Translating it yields CASSKGLAGGRDTQYF.

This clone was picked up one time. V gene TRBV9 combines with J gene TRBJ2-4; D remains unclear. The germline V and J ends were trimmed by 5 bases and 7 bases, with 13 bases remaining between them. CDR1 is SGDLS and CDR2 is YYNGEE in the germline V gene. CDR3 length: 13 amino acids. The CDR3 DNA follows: TGTGCCAGCAGTTACGGGTCTGAGAACATTCAGTACTTC. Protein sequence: CASSYGSENIQYF. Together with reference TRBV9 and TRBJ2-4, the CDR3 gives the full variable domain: DSGVTQTPKHLITATGQRVTLRCSPRSGDLSVYWYQQSLDQGLQFLIQYYNGEERAKGNILERFSAQQFPDLHSELNLSSLELGDSALYFCASSYGSENIQYFGAGTRLSVL.

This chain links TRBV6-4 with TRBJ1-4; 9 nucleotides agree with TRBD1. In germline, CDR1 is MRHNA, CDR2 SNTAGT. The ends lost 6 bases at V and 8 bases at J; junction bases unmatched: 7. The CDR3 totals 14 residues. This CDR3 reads CASSPGTGNEKLFF. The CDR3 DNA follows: TGTGCCAGCAGCCCCGGGACAGGGAACGAAAAACTGTTTTTT.

CDR3 amino acids: CAWSAFARTVNYGYTF. The CDR3 DNA reads TGTGCCTGGAGTGCCTTCGCCCGGACAGTTAACTATGGCTACACCTTC. The V and J genes are TRBV30 and TRBJ1-2; weak D call: TRBD1 (6 bases). Germline V gene sequence: CDR1 GTSNPN, CDR2 SVGIG (reference sequence). The CDR3 is 16 amino acids. V was clipped by 1 base and J by 1 base, with 16 bases between them.

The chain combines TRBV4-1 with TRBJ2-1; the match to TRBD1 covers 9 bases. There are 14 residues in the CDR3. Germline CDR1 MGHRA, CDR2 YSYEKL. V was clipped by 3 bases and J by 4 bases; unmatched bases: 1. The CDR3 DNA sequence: TGCGCCAGCAGCCAGGGGACAGGGTACAATGAGCAGTTCTTC. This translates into CASSQGTGYNEQFF.

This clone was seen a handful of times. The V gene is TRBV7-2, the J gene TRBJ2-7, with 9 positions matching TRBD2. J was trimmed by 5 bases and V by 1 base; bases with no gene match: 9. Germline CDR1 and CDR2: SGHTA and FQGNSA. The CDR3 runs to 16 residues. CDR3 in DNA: TGTGCCAGCAGCTTAGGCGCGGGAGGGCCGAGGAACGAGCAGTACTTC. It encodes CASSLGAGGPRNEQYF.

CDR3: CASSLGQVAYEQYF. The CDR3, as DNA: TGTGCCAGCAGCCTGGGACAGGTAGCCTACGAGCAGTACTTC. The V gene is TRBV5-6, the J gene TRBJ2-7, with 8 bases fitting TRBD1. The germline V gene encodes CDR1 SGHDT and CDR2 YYEEEE. The trim removed 4 bases at V and 2 bases at J, leaving 5 bases unmatched. The CDR3 totals 14 residues. The whole variable domain, remainder taken from reference TRBV5-6 and TRBJ2-7, is DAGVTQSPTHLIKTRGQQVTLRCSPKSGHDTVSWYQQALGQGPQFIFQYYEEEERQRGNFPDRFSGHQFPNYSSELNVNALLLGDSALYLCASSLGQVAYEQYFGPGTRLTVT.

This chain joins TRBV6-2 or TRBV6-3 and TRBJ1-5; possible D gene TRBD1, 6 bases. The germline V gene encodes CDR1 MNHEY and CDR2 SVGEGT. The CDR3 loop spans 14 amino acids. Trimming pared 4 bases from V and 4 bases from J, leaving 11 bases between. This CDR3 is CASSWAGVNQPQHF. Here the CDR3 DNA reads TGTGCCAGCAGTTGGGCAGGGGTTAATCAGCCCCAGCATTTT.

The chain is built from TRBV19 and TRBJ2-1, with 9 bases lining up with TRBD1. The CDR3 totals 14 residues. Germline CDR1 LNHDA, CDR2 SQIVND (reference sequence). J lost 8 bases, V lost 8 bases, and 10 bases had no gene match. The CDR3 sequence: CASVTGGAFHEQFF. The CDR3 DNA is TGTGCCAGTGTAACAGGGGGCGCATTCCATGAGCAGTTCTTC.